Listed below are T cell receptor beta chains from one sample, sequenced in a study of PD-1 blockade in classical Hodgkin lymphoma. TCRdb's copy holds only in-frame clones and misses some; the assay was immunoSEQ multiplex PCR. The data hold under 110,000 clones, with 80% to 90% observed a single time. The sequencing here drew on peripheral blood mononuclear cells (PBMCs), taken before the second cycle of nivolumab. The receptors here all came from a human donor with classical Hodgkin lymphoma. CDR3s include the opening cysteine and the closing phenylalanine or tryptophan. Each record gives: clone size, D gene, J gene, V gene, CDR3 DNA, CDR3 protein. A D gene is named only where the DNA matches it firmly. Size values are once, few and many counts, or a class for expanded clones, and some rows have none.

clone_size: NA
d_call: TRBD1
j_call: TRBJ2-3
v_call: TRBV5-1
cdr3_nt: TGCGCCAGCGCCCCGGCAGGGGGCGGGACAGATACGCAGTATTTT
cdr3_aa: CASAPAGGGTDTQYF

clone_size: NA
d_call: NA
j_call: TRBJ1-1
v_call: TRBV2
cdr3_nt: TGTGCCAGCAGTGAAATAAGGGGATTGTGGGGCCTCACTGAAGCTTTCTTT
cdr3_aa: CASSEIRGLWGLTEAFF

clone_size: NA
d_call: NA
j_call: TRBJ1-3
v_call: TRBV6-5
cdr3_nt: TGTGCCAGCAGCGATGGAAACACCATATATTTT
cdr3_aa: CASSDGNTIYF

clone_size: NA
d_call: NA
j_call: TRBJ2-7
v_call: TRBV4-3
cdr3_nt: TGCGCCAGCAGCCAAGATTGGTTTCATAGGGGTCTTCTCTACGAGCAGTACTTC
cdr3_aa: CASSQDWFHRGLLYEQYF

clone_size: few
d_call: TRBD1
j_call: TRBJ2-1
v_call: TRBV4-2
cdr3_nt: TGTGCCAGCAGCCAAGATGGGACAGGTTACAATGAGCAGTTCTTC
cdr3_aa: CASSQDGTGYNEQFF

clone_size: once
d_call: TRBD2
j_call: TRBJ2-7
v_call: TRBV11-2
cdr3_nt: TGTGCCAGCAGCCCCCAGGGACTAGCGGGGGGATCGGACGAGCAGTACTTC
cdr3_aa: CASSPQGLAGGSDEQYF

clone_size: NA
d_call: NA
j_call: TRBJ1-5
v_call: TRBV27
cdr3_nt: TGTGCCAGCGCGCGGAGTTACCAGGGAAATAGCAATCAGCCCCAGCATTTT
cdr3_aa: CASARSYQGNSNQPQHF

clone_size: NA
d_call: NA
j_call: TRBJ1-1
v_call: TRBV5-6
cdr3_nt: TGTGCCAGCACCGGAGATTTGAACACTGAAGCTTTCTTT
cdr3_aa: CASTGDLNTEAFF

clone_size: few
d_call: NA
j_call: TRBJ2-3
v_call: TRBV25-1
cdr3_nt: TGTGCCAGCAGTGCTTTTCGGGGAGGGGGGGATACGCAGTATTTT
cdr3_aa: CASSAFRGGGDTQYF

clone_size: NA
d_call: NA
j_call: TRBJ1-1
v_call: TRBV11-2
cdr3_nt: TGTGCCAGCAGCTTCTGGGCCAGGTCGAGGGCTGAAGCTTTCTTT
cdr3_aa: CASSFWARSRAEAFF

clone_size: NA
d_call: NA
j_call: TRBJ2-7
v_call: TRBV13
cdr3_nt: TGTGCCAGCAGCTTAGAAGCCATAATGGGTGAGCAGTACTTC
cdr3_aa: CASSLEAIMGEQYF

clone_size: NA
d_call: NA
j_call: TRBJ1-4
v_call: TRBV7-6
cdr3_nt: TGTGCCAGCAGCTTAAGGACAGCAACTAATGAAAAACTGTTTTTT
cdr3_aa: CASSLRTATNEKLFF

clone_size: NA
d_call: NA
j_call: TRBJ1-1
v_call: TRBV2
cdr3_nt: TGTGCCAGCAGTGAGTTCCCAGGGGTGACTGAAGCTTTCTTT
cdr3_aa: CASSEFPGVTEAFF

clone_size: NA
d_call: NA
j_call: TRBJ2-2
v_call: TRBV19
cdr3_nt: TGTGCCAGTAGTATATGGGGGCCCGGGGAGCTGTTTTTT
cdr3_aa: CASSIWGPGELFF

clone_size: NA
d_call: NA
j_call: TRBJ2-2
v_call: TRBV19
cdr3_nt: TGTGCCAGTAGTATAGGGCCCGCGAACACCGGGGAGCTGTTTTTT
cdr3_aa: CASSIGPANTGELFF

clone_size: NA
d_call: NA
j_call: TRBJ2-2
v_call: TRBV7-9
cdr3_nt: TGTGCCAGCAGCTTATTAGTCCTGGGAGGCACCGGGGAGCTGTTTTTT
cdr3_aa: CASSLLVLGGTGELFF

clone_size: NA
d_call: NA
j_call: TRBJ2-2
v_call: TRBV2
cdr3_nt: TGTGCCAGCAGGGCAACAGGGAACACCGGGGAGCTGTTTTTT
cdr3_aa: CASRATGNTGELFF

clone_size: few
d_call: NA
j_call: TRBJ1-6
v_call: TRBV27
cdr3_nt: TGTGCCAGCAGTTATAGGACAGCCAATTCACCCCTCCACTTT
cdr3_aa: CASSYRTANSPLHF

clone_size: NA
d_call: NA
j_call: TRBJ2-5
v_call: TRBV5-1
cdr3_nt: TGCGCCAGCAGCTTGGGAACGGCGACTACCCAGTACTTC
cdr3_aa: CASSLGTATTQYF

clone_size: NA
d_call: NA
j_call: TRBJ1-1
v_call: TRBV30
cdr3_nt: TGTGCCTTGTTACGGAAAGAAACGAACACTGAAGCTTTCTTT
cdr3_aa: CALLRKETNTEAFF

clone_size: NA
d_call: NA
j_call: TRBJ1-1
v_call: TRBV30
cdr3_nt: TGTGCCTGGAGATACTCGGGAAACACTGAAGCTTTCTTT
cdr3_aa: CAWRYSGNTEAFF

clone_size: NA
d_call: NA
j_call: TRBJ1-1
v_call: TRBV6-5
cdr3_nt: TGTGCCAGCAGTTCGGGGTTGAACACTGAAGCTTTCTTT
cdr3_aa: CASSSGLNTEAFF

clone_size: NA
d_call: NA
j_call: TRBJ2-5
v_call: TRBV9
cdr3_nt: TGTGCCAGCAGCGTAGCCGACCAGCGGGCGGTCCAAGAGACCCAGTACTTC
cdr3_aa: CASSVADQRAVQETQYF

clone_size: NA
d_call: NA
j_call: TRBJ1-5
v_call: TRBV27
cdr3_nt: TGTGCCAGCAGTTTTTTCGGGGATCAGCCCCAGCATTTT
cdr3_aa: CASSFFGDQPQHF

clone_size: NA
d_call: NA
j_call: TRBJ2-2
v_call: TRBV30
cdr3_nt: TGTGCCTGGAGTGTACTTCGGAGTAACACCGGGGAGCTGTTTTTT
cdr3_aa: CAWSVLRSNTGELFF

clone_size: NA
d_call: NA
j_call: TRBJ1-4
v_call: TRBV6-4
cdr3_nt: TGTGCCAGCAGTGTCGGGCCAGGGAATGAAAAACTGTTTTTT
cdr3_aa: CASSVGPGNEKLFF

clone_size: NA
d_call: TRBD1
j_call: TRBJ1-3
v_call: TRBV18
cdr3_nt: TGTGCCAGCTCACCAGAGACAGGGGGCTCTGGAAACACCATATATTTT
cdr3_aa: CASSPETGGSGNTIYF

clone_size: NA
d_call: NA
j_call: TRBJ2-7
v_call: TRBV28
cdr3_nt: TGTGCCAGCAGTTTTGGGAGAGACTACGAGCAGTACTTC
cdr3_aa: CASSFGRDYEQYF

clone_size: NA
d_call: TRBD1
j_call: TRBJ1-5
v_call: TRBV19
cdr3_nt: TGTGCCAGTAGTATAGATACGTCAGGGGGCTACCAGCCCCAGCATTTT
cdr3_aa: CASSIDTSGGYQPQHF

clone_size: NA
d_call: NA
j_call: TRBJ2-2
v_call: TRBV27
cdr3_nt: TGTGCCAGCGCTCCACAGGGAATCGGGGAGCTGTTTTTT
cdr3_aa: CASAPQGIGELFF

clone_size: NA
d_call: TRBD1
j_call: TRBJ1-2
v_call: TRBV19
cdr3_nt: TGTGCCAGTAGACCCCTCGCCGGGACAGGGGGCAACTACACCTTC
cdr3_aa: CASRPLAGTGGNYTF

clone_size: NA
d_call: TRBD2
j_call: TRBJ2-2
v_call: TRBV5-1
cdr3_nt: TGCGCCAGCAGCTTGGGACTAGCGATCGGGGAGCTGTTTTTT
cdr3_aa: CASSLGLAIGELFF

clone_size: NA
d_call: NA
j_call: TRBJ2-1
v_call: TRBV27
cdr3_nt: TGTGCCAGCAGTTTATCTGGCGGGGTGTACAATGAGCAGTTCTTC
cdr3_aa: CASSLSGGVYNEQFF

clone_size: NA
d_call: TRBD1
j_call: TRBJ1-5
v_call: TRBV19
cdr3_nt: TGTGCCAGTAGTATAGAGGGGACAGGGGGCTATCAGCCCCAGCATTTT
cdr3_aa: CASSIEGTGGYQPQHF

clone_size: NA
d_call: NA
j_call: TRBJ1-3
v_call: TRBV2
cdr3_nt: TGTGCCAGCAGGGAACAGCCGTCTGGAAACACCATATATTTT
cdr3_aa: CASREQPSGNTIYF

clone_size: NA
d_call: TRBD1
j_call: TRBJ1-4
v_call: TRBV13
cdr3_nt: TGTGCCAGCAGCTTAGGGGACAGGGAGTTACTGTTTTTT
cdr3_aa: CASSLGDRELLFF

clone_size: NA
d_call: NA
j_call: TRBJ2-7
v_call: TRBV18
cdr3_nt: TGTGCCAGCTCATTAACGGCGGGGGACAGTGCCTACGAGCAGTACTTC
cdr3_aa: CASSLTAGDSAYEQYF

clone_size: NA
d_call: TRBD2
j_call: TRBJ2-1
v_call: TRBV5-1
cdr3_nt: TGCGCCAGCAGCACGGGAGGGGGTAATGAGCAGTTCTTC
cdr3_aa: CASSTGGGNEQFF

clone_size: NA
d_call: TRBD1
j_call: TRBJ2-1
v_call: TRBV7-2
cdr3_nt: TGTGCCAGCAGCCCGAGGGACAGCAATGAGCAGTTCTTC
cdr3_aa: CASSPRDSNEQFF

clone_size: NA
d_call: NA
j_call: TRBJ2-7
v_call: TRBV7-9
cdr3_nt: TGTGCCAGCATGGGACTGTCCTCCTACGAGCAGTACTTC
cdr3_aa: CASMGLSSYEQYF